This T cell receptor (beta chain) was profiled in a study of cytomegalovirus exposure and HLA in healthy donors. Data came from immunoSEQ multiplex PCR; TCRdb stores just in-frame clones and leaves some out. The sample holds about 220,000 clones, about 86% seen once. As concerns this clone: Its target is not known.

General observations from the study: Cytomegalovirus status was reportedly diagnosed by the classifier with high sensitivity and specificity. Specificity of three CMV-associated chains for CMV antigens was verified in vitro. The study put roughly 160 TCR beta chains on its list as cytomegalovirus-associated.

This CDR3 is 13 amino acids long. Trimming pared 3 bases from V and 8 bases from J, leaving 13 bases between. Germline V gene lookup returns CDR1 MNHEY and CDR2 SMNVEV (reference sequence). Source material: PBMCs. The chain joins TRBV27 to TRBJ1-2; D uncertain. This receptor was obtained from a woman in her late teens or twenties in good health and CMV-seronegative. CDR3 amino acids: CASSLSKLSGYTF. Written as DNA, the CDR3 is TGTGCCAGCAGTTTGAGCAAACTAAGCGGCTACACCTTC.